This T cell receptor (beta chain) was retrieved from a study of PD-L1 blockade in urothelial cancer. This clone was counted a few times. The antigen is undetermined. Described time point: pretreatment peripheral blood. The patients had locally advanced or metastatic urothelial carcinoma. Pretreatment and on-treatment blood mononuclear cell samples were taken, totaling between 1 and 8 time points per patient. Assay: immunoSEQ multiplex PCR; the TCRdb copy retains only in-frame clones and omits some. Seen here are 130,000 or so clones, approximately 84% observed once, and the top ten hold 3.2%. The study's findings and limits: Blood TCR clonality below the median before treatment was a predictor of better survival. Clones that were tumor-associated expanded more in the blood of durable-benefit patients at 3 weeks.

Sequenced material: PBMCs, taken around atezolizumab (anti-PD-L1) treatment. The clonotype was recovered from a man aged 45-65 years with urothelial cancer.

This CDR3 is CASSLVATYEQYF. CDR3 in DNA: TGTGCCAGCAGCTTAGTTGCTACCTACGAGCAGTACTTC. The chain couples TRBV7-8 to TRBJ2-7, with D uncertain. CDR1 and CDR2 (germline): SGHVS, FQNEAQ. The CDR3 consists of 13 residues. With 1 base removed from V and 2 bases from J, the gap between germline ends came to 6 bases.